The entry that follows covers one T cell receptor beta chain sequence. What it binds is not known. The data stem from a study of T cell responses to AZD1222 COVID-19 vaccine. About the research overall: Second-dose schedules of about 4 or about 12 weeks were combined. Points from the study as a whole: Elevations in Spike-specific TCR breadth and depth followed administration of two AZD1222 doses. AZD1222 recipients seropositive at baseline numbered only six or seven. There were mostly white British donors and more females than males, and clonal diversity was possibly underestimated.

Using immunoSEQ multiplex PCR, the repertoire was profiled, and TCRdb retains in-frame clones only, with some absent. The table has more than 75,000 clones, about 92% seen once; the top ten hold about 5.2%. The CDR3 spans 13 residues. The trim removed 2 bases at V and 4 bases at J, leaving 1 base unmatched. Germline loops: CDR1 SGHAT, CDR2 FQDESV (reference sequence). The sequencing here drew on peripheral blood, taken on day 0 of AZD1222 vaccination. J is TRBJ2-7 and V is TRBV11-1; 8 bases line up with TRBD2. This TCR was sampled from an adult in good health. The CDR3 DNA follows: TGTGCCAGCAGCTTATTAGCGGGATACGAGCAGTACTTC. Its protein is CASSLLAGYEQYF.